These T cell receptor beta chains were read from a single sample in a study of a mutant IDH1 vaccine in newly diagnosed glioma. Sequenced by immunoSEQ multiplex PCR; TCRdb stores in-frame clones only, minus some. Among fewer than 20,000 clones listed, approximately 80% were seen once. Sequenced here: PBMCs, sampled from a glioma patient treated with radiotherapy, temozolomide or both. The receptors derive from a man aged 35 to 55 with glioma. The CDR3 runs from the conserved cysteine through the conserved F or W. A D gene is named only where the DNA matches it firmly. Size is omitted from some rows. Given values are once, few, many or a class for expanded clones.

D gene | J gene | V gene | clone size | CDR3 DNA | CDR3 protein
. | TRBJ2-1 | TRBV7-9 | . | TGTGCCAGCAGCTTAGTACAGTACAATGAGCAGTTCTTC | CASSLVQYNEQFF
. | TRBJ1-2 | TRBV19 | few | TGTGCCAGTAGTATGAAGCCGATGAACCATGGCTACACCTTC | CASSMKPMNHGYTF
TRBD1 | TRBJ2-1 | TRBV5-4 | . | TGTGCCAGCAACGGACAGGGTGTGAATGAGCAGTTCTTC | CASNGQGVNEQFF
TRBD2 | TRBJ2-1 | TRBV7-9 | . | TGTGCCAGCAGCTTAGGAGGGGACTATGTCTCCTACAATGAGCAGTTCTTC | CASSLGGDYVSYNEQFF
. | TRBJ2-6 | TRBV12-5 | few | TGTGCTAGTGGTTTCGGGGCTGGGGCCAACGTCCTGACTTTC | CASGFGAGANVLTF
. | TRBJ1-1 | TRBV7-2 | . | TGTGCCAGCAGCCTGCGGGCGAACACTGAAGCTTTCTTT | CASSLRANTEAFF
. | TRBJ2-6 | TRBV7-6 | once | TGTGCCAGCAGCTTAGCGGGCTCTGGGGCCAACGTCCTGACTTTC | CASSLAGSGANVLTF
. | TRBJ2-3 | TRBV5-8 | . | TGTGCCAGCAGCTGGGCGACTTTCACAGATACGCAGTATTTT | CASSWATFTDTQYF
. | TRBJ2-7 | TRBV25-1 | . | TGTGCCAGCAGTTCCCCAGGGATCCCCTACGAGCAGTACTTC | CASSSPGIPYEQYF
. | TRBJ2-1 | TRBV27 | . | TGTGCCAGCAGTGCCCAGGACGGTAACAATGAGCAGTTCTTC | CASSAQDGNNEQFF
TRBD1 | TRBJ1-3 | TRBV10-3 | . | TGTGCCATTCGGGACAGCTCTGGAAACACCATATATTTT | CAIRDSSGNTIYF
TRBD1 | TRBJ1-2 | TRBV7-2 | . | TGTGCCAGCAGCCGCGGACAGGGAGTTCCTGGCTACACCTTC | CASSRGQGVPGYTF
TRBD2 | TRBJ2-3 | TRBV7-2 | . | TGTGCCAGCAGCTTTCTGCTAGCGGGAGTTCGAGATACGCAGTATTTT | CASSFLLAGVRDTQYF
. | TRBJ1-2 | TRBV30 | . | TGTGCCTGGAATGTAAGACGGACGGGGGGCTATGGCTACACCTTC | CAWNVRRTGGYGYTF
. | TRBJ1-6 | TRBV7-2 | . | TGTGCCAGCAGCTTAACCGGTTTAGGGTCACCCCTCCACTTT | CASSLTGLGSPLHF
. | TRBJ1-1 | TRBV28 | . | TGTGCCAGCAGTTTACGCCGAGTCGGGGGCGCCGGGGGTTTTACTGAAGCTTTCTTT | CASSLRRVGGAGGFTEAFF
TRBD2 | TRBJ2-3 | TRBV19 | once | TGTGCCAGTAGTCCGCAGCGGGAGACTCCGCAGTATTTT | CASSPQRETPQYF
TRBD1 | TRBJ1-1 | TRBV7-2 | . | TGTGCCAGCAGCCAAGGACAGGGTCACACTGAAGCTTTCTTT | CASSQGQGHTEAFF
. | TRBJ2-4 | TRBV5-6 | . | TGTGCCAGCAGCTTTTGGCAGCTAGCCAAAAACATTCAGTACTTC | CASSFWQLAKNIQYF
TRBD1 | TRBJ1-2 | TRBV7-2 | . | TGTGCCAGCAGCTTTCAGGGGGGGACAGGGAGGTATGGCTACACCTTC | CASSFQGGTGRYGYTF
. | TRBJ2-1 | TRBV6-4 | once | TGTGCCAGCAGTGACTCAGCGGGCTCCTACAATGAGCAGTTCTTC | CASSDSAGSYNEQFF
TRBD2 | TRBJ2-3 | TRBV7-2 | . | TGTGCCAGCAGTGCTAGCGGGATCAGAGGTACAGATACGCAGTATTTT | CASSASGIRGTDTQYF
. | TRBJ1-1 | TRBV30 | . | TGTGCCTGGTCGAGGATGAACACTGAAGCTTTCTTT | CAWSRMNTEAFF
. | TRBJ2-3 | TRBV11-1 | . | TGTGCCAGCAGCTTGGGGACGGGCCGGTGGTCAGGAGATACGCAGTATTTT | CASSLGTGRWSGDTQYF
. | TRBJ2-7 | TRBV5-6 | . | TGTGCCAGCAGCGCCTATAGGGAGCAGTACTTC | CASSAYREQYF
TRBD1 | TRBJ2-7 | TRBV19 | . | TGTGCCAGTAGTATAGGGTACTCTTGGGACAGGAGCTCCTACGAGCAGTACTTC | CASSIGYSWDRSSYEQYF
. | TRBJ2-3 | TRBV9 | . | TGTGCCAGCAGCCCCCCGGGTGGGAGAGTTCCAGATACGCAGTATTTT | CASSPPGGRVPDTQYF
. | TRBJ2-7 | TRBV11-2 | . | TGTGCCAGCAGCTCTCAACGGGACCGCGAGCAGTACTTC | CASSSQRDREQYF
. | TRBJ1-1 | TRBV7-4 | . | TGTGCCAGCAGCCCCGATGACCGAGCTGAAGCTTTCTTT | CASSPDDRAEAFF
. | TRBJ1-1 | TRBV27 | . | TGTGCCAGCAGTCTCGGCGGACCGAACACTGAAGCTTTCTTT | CASSLGGPNTEAFF
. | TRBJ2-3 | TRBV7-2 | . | TGTGCCAGCAGCTTAGGGCATAGCACAGATACGCAGTATTTT | CASSLGHSTDTQYF
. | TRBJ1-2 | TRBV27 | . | TGTGCCAGCAGCTCAGGGTGGCGGGGGACCTATGGCTACACCTTC | CASSSGWRGTYGYTF
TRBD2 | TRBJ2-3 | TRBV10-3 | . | TGTGCCATCAGTGAAGGTGGAGGGACTAGCGGGAAGGCGCAGTATTTT | CAISEGGGTSGKAQYF
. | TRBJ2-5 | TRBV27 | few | TGTGCCAGCAGTTTGGGAGGGGGCTATGGGGAGACCCAGTACTTC | CASSLGGGYGETQYF
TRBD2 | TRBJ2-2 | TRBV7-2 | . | TGTGCCAGCAGCCCGACCTTTAGCGGGAGGAACACCGGGGAGCTGTTTTTT | CASSPTFSGRNTGELFF
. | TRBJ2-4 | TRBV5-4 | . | TGTGCCAGCAGCGCCAAGAGGGCCAGGGAAAACATTCAGTACTTC | CASSAKRARENIQYF